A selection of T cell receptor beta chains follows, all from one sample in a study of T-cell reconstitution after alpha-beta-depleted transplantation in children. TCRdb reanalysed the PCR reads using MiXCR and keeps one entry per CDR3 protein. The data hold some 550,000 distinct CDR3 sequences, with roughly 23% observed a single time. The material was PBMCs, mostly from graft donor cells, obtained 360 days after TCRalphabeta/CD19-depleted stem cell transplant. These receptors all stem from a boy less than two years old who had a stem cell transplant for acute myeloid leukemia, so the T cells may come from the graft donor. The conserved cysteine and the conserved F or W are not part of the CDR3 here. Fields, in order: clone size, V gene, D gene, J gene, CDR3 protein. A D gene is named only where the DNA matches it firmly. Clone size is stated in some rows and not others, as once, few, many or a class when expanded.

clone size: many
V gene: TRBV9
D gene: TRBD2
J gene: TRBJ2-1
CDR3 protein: ASSARGLAGGISSYNEQF

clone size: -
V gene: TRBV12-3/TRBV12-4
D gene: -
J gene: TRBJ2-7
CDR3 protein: ASSPYSLRGQPYEQY

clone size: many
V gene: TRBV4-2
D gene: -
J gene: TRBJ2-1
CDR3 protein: ASSQEFHDEQF

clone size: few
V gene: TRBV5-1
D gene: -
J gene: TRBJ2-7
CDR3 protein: ASSLEGALTYEQY

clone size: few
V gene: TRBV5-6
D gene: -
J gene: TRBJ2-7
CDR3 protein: ASSSVIEQY

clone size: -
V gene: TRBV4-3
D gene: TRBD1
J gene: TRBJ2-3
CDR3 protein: ASSQGWTGGWDTQY

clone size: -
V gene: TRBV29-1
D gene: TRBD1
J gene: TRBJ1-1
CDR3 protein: SAVGQPNTEAF

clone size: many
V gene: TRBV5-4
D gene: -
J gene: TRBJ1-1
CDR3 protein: ASSLVRGQGWQALNTEAF

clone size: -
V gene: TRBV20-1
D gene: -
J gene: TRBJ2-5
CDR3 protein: SARPSRRETQY

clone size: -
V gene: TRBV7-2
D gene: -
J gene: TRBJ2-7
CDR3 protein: ASSLVPDIRQAYEQY

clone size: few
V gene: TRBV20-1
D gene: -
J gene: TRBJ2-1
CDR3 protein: SALDQLPYNEQF

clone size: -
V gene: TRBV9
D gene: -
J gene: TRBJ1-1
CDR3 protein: ASSARLSGTEAF

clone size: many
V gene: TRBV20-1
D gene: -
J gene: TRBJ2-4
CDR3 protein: SASLAGDLIQY

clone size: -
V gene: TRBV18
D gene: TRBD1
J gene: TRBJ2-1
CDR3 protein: ASSPLGQGFAYNEQF

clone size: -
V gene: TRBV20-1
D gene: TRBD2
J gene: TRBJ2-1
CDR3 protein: SAPRTSLDEQF

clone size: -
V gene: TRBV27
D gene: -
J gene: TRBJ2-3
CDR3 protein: ASSAGLGTDTQY

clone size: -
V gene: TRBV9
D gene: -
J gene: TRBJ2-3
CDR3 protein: ASSARGSGDTQY

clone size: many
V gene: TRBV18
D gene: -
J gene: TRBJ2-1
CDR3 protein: ASSGSSGAYYNEQF

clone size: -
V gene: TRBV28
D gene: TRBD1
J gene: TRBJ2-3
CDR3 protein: ASSQAWARGQGRTDTQY

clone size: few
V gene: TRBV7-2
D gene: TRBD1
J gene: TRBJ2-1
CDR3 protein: ASSFPTGVSYNEQF

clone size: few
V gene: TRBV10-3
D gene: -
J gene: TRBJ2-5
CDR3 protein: AISESGGSQETQY

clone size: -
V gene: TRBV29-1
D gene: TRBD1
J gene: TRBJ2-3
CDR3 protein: SVARQGAYGDTQY

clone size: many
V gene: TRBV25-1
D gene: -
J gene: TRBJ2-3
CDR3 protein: ASRSSSTDTQY

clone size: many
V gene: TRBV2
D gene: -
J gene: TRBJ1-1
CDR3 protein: ASSADGWDTEAF

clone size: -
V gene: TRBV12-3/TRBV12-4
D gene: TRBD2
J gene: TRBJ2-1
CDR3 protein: ASSATGAGGTYNEQF

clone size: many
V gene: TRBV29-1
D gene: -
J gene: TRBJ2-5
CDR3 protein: SVIAAQETQY

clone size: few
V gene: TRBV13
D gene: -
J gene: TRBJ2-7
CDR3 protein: ASSLGENYYEQY

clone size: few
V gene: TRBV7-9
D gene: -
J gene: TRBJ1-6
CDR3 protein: ASSFGAQTLH